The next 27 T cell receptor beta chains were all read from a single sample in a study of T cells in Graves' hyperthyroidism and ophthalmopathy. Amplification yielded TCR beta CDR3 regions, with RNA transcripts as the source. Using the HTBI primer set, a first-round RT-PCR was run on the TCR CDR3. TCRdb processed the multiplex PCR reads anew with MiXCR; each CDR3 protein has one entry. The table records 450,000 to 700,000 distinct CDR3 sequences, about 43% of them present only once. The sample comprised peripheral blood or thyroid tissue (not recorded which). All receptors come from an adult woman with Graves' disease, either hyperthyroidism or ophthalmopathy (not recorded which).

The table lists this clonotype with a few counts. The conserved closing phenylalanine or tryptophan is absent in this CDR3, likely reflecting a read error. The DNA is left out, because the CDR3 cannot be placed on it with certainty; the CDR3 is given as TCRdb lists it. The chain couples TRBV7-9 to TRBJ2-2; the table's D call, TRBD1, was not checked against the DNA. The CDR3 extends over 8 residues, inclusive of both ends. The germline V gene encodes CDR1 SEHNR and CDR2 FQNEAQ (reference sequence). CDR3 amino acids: CASSRTGV.

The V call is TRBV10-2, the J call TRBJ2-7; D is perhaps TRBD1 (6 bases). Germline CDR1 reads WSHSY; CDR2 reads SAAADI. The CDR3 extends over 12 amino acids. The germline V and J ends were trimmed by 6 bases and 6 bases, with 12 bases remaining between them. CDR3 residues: CASRLGAVEQYF. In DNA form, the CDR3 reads TGCGCCAGCAGGCTGGGGGCTGTCGAGCAGTACTTC.

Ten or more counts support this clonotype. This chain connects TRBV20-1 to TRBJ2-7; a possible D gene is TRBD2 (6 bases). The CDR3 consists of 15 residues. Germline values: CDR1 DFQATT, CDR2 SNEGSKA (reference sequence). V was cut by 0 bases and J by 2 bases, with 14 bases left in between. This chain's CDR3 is CSARDFGGVTYEQYF. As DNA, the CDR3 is TGCAGTGCTAGAGATTTCGGGGGAGTCACCTACGAGCAGTACTTC.

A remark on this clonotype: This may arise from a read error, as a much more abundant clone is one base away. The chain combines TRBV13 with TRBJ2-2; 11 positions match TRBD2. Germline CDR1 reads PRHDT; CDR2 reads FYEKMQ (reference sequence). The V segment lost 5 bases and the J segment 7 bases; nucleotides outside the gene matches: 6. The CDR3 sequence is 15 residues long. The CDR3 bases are TGTGCCAGCAGCCACGGACTAGCGGGTCGCGGGGAGCTGTTTTTT. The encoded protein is CASSHGLAGRGELFF.

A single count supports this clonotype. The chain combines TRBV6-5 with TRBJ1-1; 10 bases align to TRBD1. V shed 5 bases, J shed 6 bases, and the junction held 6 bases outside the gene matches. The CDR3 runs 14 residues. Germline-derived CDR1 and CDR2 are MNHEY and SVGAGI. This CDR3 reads CASSGTGESAEAFF. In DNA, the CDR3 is TGTGCCAGCAGTGGGACAGGGGAGAGTGCTGAAGCTTTCTTT.

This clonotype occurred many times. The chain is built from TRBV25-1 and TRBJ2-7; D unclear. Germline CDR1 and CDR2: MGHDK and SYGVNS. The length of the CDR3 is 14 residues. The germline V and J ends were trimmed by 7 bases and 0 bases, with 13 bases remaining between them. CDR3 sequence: CASMRPGSSYEQYF. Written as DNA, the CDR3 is TGTGCCAGCATGCGCCCAGGTAGCTCCTACGAGCAGTACTTC.

DNA of the CDR3: TGTGCCAGCAGGACGGGGGGCAACCGCAATCAGCCCCAGCATTTT. Protein product: CASRTGGNRNQPQHF. V usage is TRBV6-5 and J usage is TRBJ1-5, with D possibly being TRBD1 (6 bases). CDR1 and CDR2 from the germline V gene are MNHEY and SVGAGI. The V gene lost 6 bases and the J gene lost 2 bases, with 14 bases spanning the gap. This CDR3 spans 15 amino acids.

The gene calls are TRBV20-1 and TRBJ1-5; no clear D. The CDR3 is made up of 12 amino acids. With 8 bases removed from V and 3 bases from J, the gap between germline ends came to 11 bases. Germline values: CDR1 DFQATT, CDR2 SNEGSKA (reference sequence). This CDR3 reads CSPQTANQPQHF. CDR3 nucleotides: TGCAGTCCTCAAACGGCCAATCAGCCCCAGCATTTT.

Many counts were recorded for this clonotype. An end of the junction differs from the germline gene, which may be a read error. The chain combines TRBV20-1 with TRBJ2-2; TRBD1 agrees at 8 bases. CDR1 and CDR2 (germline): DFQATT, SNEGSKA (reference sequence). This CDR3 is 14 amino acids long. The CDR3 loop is CSARDRGKPGELFF. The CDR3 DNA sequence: TGCAGTGCTCGAGACAGGGGAAAACCCGGGGAGCTGTTTTTT.

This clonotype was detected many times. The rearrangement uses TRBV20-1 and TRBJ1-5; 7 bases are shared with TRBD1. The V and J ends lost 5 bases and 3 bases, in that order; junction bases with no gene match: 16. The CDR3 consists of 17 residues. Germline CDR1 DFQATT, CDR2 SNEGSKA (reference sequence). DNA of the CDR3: TGCAGTGCTCCAGCCCTTCCCGGGACAGCTTTCAATCAGCCCCAGCATTTT. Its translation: CSAPALPGTAFNQPQHF.

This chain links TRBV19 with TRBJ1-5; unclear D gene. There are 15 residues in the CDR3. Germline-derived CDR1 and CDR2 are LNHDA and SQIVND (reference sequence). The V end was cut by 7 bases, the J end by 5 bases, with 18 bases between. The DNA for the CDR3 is TGTGCCAGTAAAACGACGGGGATTGGGGATCAGCCCCAGCATTTT. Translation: CASKTTGIGDQPQHF.

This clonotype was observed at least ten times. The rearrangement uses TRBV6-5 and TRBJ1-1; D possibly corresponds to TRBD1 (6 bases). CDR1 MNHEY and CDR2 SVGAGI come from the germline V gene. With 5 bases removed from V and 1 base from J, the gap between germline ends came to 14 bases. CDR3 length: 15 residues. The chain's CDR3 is CASSRGQPSNTEAFF. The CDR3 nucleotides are TGTGCCAGCAGTCGCGGACAGCCTTCGAACACTGAAGCTTTCTTT.

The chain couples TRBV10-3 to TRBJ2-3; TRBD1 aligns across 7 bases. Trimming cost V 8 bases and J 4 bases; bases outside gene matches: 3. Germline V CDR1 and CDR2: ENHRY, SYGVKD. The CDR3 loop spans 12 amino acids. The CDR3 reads CAIRQGPDTQYF. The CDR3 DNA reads TGTGCCATCCGACAGGGACCAGATACGCAGTATTTT.

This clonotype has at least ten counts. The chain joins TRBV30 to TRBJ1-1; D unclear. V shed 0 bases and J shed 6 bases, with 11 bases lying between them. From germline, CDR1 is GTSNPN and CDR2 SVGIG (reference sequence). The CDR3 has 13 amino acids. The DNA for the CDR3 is TGTGCCTGGAGTGTACACTCGGACGCTGAAGCTTTCTTT. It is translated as CAWSVHSDAEAFF.

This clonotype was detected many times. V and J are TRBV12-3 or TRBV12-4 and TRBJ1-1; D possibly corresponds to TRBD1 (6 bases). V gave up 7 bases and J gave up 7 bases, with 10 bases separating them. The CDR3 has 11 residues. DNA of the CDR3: TGTGCCAGCATCTTAGGGGGTGAAGCTTTCTTT. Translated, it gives CASILGGEAFF.

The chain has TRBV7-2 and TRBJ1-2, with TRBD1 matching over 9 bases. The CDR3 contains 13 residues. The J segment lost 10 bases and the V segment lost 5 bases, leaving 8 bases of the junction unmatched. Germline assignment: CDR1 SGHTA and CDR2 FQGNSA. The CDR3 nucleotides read TGTGCCAGCAGCAAACGACAGGGGGTGATCTACACCTTC. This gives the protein CASSKRQGVIYTF.

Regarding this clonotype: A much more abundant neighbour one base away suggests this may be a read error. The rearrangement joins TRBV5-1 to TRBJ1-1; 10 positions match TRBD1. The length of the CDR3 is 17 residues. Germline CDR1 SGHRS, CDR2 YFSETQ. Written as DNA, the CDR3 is TGCGCCAGCAGCTTGGCCGCGGTCGACAGGGGGCTTACTGGAGCTTTCTTT. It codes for CASSLAAVDRGLTGAFF.

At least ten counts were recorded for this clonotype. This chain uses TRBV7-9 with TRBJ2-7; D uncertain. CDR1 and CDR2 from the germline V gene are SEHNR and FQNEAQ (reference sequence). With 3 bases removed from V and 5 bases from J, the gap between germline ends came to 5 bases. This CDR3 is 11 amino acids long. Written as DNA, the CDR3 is TGTGCCAGCAGCTTCTACGACGAGCAGTACTTC. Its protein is CASSFYDEQYF.

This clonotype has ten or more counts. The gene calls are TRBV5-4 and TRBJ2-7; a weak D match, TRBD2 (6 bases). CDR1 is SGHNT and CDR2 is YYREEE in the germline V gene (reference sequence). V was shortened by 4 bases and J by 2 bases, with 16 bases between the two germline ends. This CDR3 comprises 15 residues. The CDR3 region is CASSIAGRRTYEQYF. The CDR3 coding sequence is TGTGCCAGCAGCATCGCGGGACGGAGGACCTACGAGCAGTACTTC.

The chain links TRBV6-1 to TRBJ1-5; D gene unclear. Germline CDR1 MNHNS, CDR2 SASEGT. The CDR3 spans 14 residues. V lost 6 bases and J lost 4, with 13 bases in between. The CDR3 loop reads CASSIREENQPQHF. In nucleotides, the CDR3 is TGTGCCAGCAGCATAAGGGAGGAGAATCAGCCCCAGCATTTT.

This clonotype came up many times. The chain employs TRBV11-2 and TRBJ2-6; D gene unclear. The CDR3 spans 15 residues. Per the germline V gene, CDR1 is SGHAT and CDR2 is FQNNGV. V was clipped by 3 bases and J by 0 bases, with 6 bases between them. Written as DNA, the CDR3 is TGTGCCAGCAGCTTCCAAAGCTCTGGGGCCAACGTCCTGACTTTC. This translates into CASSFQSSGANVLTF.

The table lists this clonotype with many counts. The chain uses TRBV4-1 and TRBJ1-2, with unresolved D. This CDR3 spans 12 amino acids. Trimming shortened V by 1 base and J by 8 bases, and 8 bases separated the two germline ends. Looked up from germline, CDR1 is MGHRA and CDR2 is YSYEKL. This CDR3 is CASSQAARGYTF. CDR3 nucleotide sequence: TGCGCCAGCAGCCAAGCGGCGAGAGGCTACACCTTC.

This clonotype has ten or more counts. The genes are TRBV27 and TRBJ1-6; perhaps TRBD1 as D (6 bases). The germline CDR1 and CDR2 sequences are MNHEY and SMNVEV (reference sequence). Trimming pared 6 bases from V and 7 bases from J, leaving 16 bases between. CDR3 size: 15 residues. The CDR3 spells CASRSQGKGNSPLHF. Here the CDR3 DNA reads TGTGCCAGCAGATCCCAGGGGAAGGGGAATTCACCCCTCCACTTT.

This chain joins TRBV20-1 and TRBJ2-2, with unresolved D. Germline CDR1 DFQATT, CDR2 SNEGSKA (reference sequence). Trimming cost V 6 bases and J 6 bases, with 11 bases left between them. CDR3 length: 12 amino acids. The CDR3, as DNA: TGCAGTGCGGGCGCCTGGGCCGGGGAGCTGTTTTTT. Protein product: CSAGAWAGELFF.

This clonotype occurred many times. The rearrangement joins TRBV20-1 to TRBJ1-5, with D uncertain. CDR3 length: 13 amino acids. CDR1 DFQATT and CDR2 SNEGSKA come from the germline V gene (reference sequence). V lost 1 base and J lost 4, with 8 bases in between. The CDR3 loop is CSARALDNQPQHF. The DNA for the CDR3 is TGCAGTGCTAGAGCTTTAGATAATCAGCCCCAGCATTTT.

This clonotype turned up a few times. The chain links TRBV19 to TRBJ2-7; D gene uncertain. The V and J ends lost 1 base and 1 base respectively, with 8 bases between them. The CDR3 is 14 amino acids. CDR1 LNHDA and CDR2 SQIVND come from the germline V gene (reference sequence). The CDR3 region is CASSIAGISYEQYF. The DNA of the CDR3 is TGTGCCAGTAGTATAGCTGGGATATCCTACGAGCAGTACTTC.

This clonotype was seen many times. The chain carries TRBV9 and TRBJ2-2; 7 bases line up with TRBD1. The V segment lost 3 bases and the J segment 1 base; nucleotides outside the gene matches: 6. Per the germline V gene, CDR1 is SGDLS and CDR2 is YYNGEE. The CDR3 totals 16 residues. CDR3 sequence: CASSAPGQMNTGELFF. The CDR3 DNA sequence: TGTGCCAGCAGCGCCCCGGGACAGATGAACACCGGGGAGCTGTTTTTT.